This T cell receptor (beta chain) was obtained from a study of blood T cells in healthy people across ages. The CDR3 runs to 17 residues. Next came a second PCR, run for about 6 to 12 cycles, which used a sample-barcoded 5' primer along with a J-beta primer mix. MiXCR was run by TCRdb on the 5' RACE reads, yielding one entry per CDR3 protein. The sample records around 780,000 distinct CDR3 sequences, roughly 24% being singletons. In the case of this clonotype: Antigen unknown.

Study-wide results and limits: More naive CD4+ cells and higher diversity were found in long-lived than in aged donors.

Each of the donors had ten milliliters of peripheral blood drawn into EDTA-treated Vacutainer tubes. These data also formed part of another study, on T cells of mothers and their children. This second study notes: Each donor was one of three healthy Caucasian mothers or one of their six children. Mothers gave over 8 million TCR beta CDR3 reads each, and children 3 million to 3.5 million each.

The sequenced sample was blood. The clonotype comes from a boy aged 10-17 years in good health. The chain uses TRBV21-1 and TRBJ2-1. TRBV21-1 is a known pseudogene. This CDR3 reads CASSKDTGFDSYNEQFF. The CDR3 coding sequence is TGTGCCAGCAGCAAAGATACGGGGTTCGACTCCTACAATGAGCAGTTCTTC.